The present T cell receptor (beta chain) was sequenced within a study of identical twins. Study-level findings and limits: Beta out-of-frame twin sharing showed a weaker excess. Possibly, invariant MAIT and iNKT cells partly confounded zero-insertion analyses.

This clonotype was seen at least ten times. Its antigen is unidentified. Template switching created a universal primer site, and the cDNA included unique molecular identifiers. TCRdb called the 5' RACE reads again in MiXCR, with one record for every CDR3 protein. This table has more than 650,000 distinct CDR3 sequences, 6.1% appearing once. Trimming at V came to 4 bases and at J to 2 bases, leaving 19 bases not matched to a gene. The V gene's germline CDR1 is SGHRS and CDR2 YFSETQ. This CDR3 region has 19 residues. Sequencing was carried out using naive T cells sorted from blood. V gene TRBV5-1 combines with J gene TRBJ2-3; 7 nucleotides align to TRBD1. The source of this sequence is a young man in good health. Written as DNA, the CDR3 is TGCGCCAGCAGCCATACCAGACAGGGTTTGAGTGACTTCACAGATACGCAGTATTTT. Amino acid sequence: CASSHTRQGLSDFTDTQYF. The whole variable domain, filled in from reference TRBV5-1 and TRBJ2-3, reads KAGVTQTPRYLIKTRGQQVTLSCSPISGHRSVSWYQQTPGQGLQFLFEYFSETQRNKGNFPGRFSGRQFSNSRSEMNVSTLELGDSALYLCASSHTRQGLSDFTDTQYFGPGTRLTVL.